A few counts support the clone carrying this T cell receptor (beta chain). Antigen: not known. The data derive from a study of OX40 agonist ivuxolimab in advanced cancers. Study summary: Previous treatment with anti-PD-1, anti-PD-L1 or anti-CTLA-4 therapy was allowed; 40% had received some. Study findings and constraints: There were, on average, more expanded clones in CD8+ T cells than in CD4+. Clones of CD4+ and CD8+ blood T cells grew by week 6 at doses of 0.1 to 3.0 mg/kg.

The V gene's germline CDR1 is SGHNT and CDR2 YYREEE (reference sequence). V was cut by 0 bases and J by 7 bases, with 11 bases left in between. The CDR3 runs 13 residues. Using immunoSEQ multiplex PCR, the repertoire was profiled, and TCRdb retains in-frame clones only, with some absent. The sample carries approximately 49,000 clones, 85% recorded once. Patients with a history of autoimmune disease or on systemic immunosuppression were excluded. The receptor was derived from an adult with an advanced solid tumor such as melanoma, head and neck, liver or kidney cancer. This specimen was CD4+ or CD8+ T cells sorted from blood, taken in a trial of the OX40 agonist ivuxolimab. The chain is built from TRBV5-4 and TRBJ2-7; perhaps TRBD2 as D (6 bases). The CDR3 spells CASSLGEGREQYV. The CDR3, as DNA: TGTGCCAGCAGCTTGGGTGAAGGGAGGGAGCAGTACGTC.